One and the same sample provided the 5 T cell receptor beta chains below, sequenced in a study of T cells in tuberculosis. Clones were read by immunoSEQ multiplex PCR, and TCRdb kept only the in-frame ones, dropping some. Of 20,000 to 25,000 clones in the sample, 95% to 98% were seen once. The specimen sequenced was PBMCs. The receptors shown here come from a donor between 10 and 35 years old with latent tuberculosis or without tuberculosis infection.

The chain combines TRBV29-1 with TRBJ2-3; D may be TRBD1 (5 bases). Trimming shortened V by 6 bases and J by 6 bases, and 7 bases separated the two germline ends. Germline CDR1 is SQVTM and CDR2 is ANQGSEA. CDR3 length: 10 amino acids. The CDR3 region has the DNA TGCAGCGTGTCAGGGGATACGCAGTATTTT. Protein product: CSVSGDTQYF.

The V call is TRBV30, the J call TRBJ1-2, with a possible D match to TRBD1 (6 bases). The length of the CDR3 is 14 residues. CDR1 and CDR2 (germline): GTSNPN, SVGIG (reference sequence). V shed 1 base and J shed 6 bases, with 15 bases lying between them. CDR3 sequence (DNA): TGTGCCTGGAGTGGGACAGTCTCTAGCCATGGCTACACCTTC. It codes for CAWSGTVSSHGYTF.

The chain combines TRBV10-2 with TRBJ2-7; 12 nucleotides align to TRBD1. Per the germline V gene, CDR1 is WSHSY and CDR2 is SAAADI. V was clipped by 2 bases and J by 7 bases; unmatched bases: 12. The CDR3 length is 17 residues. The CDR3 DNA reads TGCGCCAGCAGTGAGCCAGCCCCGGGACAGGGGGCGAGTGAGCAGTACTTC. Its translation is CASSEPAPGQGASEQYF.

This clone appeared once. The rearrangement uses TRBV11-2 and TRBJ2-7; perhaps TRBD2 as D (7 bases). V lost 6 bases and J 7 bases, leaving 19 bases between the germline ends. CDR3 length equals 14 residues. Germline CDR1 reads SGHAT; CDR2 reads FQNNGV. In nucleotides, the CDR3 is TGTGCCAGCAGGAGGGGGGGAGCGGTGAGGGAGCAGTACTTC. Translation gives CASRRGGAVREQYF.

The rearrangement uses TRBV4-1 and TRBJ2-1; D remains ambiguous. Germline assignment: CDR1 MGHRA and CDR2 YSYEKL. This CDR3 has 12 amino acids. The germline V and J ends were trimmed by 0 bases and 8 bases, with 5 bases remaining between them. In DNA form, the CDR3 reads TGCGCCAGCAGCCAAGAGCTAGATGAGCAGTTCTTC. As protein: CASSQELDEQFF.